A selection of T cell receptor beta chains follows, all from one sample in a study of T cell clusters in autoimmune cytopenias. Each CDR3 protein gets one entry in TCRdb, which reprocessed the multiplex PCR reads and gives no DNA. The listing records some 5,600 distinct CDR3 sequences. These same records also appear under a second study, on T cell repertoires in aging, cancer and after chemotherapy.

Sequenced material: peripheral blood. The source is a human donor in good health. The CDR3 runs from the conserved cysteine through the conserved F or W. Size values are once, few and many counts, or a class for expanded clones, and some rows have none.

CDR3: CASSDRPRDGYTF
J: TRBJ1-2
V: TRBV6-1
size: medium-sized

CDR3: CASSMGTGDNQPQHF
J: TRBJ1-5
V: TRBV19
size: .

CDR3: CATQAASYEQYF
J: TRBJ2-7
V: TRBV24-1
size: medium-sized

CDR3: CASSVNTGRTNEKLFF
J: TRBJ1-4
V: TRBV11-1
size: medium-sized

CDR3: CASSDRANTGELFF
J: TRBJ2-2
V: TRBV6-6
size: medium-sized

CDR3: CASSYSGGNQPQHF
J: TRBJ1-5
V: TRBV6-5
size: medium-sized

CDR3: CASSYSHSSTDTQYF
J: TRBJ2-3
V: TRBV6-5
size: medium-sized

CDR3: CASSLLGGSSYEQYF
J: TRBJ2-7
V: TRBV11-3
size: .

CDR3: CASSLYTGVDTQYF
J: TRBJ2-3
V: TRBV7-6
size: medium-sized

CDR3: CASSRRPGTGYNSPLHF
J: TRBJ1-6
V: TRBV6-5
size: medium-sized

CDR3: CASSPAPDRGYVQPQHF
J: TRBJ1-5
V: TRBV7-2
size: .

CDR3: CASSLAGGPYEQYF
J: TRBJ2-7
V: TRBV27
size: medium-sized

CDR3: CASSLGLEAFF
J: TRBJ1-1
V: TRBV5-4
size: .

CDR3: CASSIGRQLSNEKLFF
J: TRBJ1-4
V: TRBV6-5
size: medium-sized

CDR3: CASSSTVNYGYTF
J: TRBJ1-2
V: TRBV7-2
size: .

CDR3: CASSRPRGRITDTQYF
J: TRBJ2-3
V: TRBV11-3
size: medium-sized

CDR3: CASSRGPSGGYNEQFF
J: TRBJ2-1
V: TRBV5-5
size: medium-sized

CDR3: CASSIDRVETQYF
J: TRBJ2-5
V: TRBV5-4
size: medium-sized

CDR3: CASSFGTGVAGELFF
J: TRBJ2-2
V: TRBV27
size: .

CDR3: CASNEGWTGREEDTEAFF
J: TRBJ1-1
V: TRBV6-2/TRBV6-3
size: .

CDR3: CASRNSGRANTGELFF
J: TRBJ2-2
V: TRBV6-5
size: medium-sized

CDR3: CASREDAYTEAFF
J: TRBJ1-1
V: TRBV19
size: .

CDR3: CASSLLAGGDKTQYF
J: TRBJ2-5
V: TRBV7-2
size: .

CDR3: CASSLYRGTEQYF
J: TRBJ2-7
V: TRBV5-1
size: .

CDR3: CASSWGPPGRRTEAFF
J: TRBJ1-1
V: TRBV5-6
size: medium-sized

CDR3: CASSFQETQYF
J: TRBJ2-5
V: TRBV6-2/TRBV6-3
size: medium-sized

CDR3: CASSGLQGWNGYTF
J: TRBJ1-2
V: TRBV7-2
size: .

CDR3: CASSLGIGAHYEQYF
J: TRBJ2-7
V: TRBV12-3/TRBV12-4
size: .